This entry lists 27 T cell receptor beta chains sequenced from one sample in a study of multiple sclerosis patients with progressive multifocal leukoencephalopathy. Profiled with immunoSEQ multiplex PCR; TCRdb holds only in-frame clones, not every one. The sample shows 31,000 or so clones, about nine tenths of them seen only once. Time point indicated: time of PML onset. Sequenced here: PBMCs, sampled from a patient treated with natalizumab. The receptors stem from a woman aged 40 to 50 with progressive multifocal leukoencephalopathy.

The J gene is TRBJ1-1, the V gene TRBV5-1, with 8 bases matching TRBD1. The CDR3 has 14 amino acids. Per germline, CDR1 SGHRS and CDR2 YFSETQ. J was trimmed by 7 bases and V by 1 base; bases with no gene match: 6. Written as DNA, the CDR3 is TGCGCCAGCAGCTTGTCCGGACAGGGATATGAAGCTTTCTTT. It specifies CASSLSGQGYEAFF.

The chain joins TRBV2 to TRBJ1-2; D may be TRBD1 (6 bases). This CDR3 region has 11 residues. The germline V and J ends were trimmed by 10 bases and 4 bases, with 10 bases remaining between them. CDR1 and CDR2 (germline): SNHLY, FYNNEI. The DNA of the CDR3 is TGTGCCACCAGGGGTCCCTATGGCTACACCTTC. Residues: CATRGPYGYTF.

The chain has TRBV11-2 and TRBJ2-7; D remains ambiguous. This CDR3 comprises 13 residues. Trimming removed 1 base at V and 3 bases at J, with 7 bases between. CDR1 and CDR2 from the germline V gene are SGHAT and FQNNGV. In DNA form, the CDR3 reads TGTGCCAGCAGCTTAGCGGGCCTCTACGAGCAGTACTTC. Translated, it gives CASSLAGLYEQYF.

A few counts support this clone. The genes are TRBV29-1 and TRBJ2-6; D perhaps matches TRBD2 (5 bases). Germline V gene lookup returns CDR1 SQVTM and CDR2 ANQGSEA. V gave up 3 bases and J gave up 2 bases, with 11 bases separating them. The CDR3 is made up of 15 amino acids. As DNA, the CDR3 is TGCAGCGTTGAGACGGGGTCCGCTGGGGCCAACGTCCTGACTTTC. This sequence encodes CSVETGSAGANVLTF. The complete variable domain, with remaining parts taken from reference TRBV29-1 and TRBJ2-6, reads SAVISQKPSRDICQRGTSLTIQCQVDSQVTMMFWYRQQPGQSLTLIATANQGSEATYESGFVIDKFPISRPNLTFSTLTVSNMSPEDSSIYLCSVETGSAGANVLTFGAGSRLTVL.

V and J are TRBV7-2 and TRBJ1-2, with TRBD1 as a possible D gene (6 bases). Trimming cost V 0 bases and J 6 bases, with 14 bases left between them. The CDR3 is 15 amino acids. Germline-derived CDR1 and CDR2 are SGHTA and FQGNSA. The CDR3 nucleotides read TGTGCCAGCAGCTTAGCGCTCAGGGGAGGAAATGGCTACACCTTC. Translating gives CASSLALRGGNGYTF.

V is TRBV11-2 and J is TRBJ2-1, with TRBD2 matching 10 bases. This CDR3 is built from 15 residues. J was trimmed by 8 bases and V by 5 bases; bases with no gene match: 9. CDR1 SGHAT and CDR2 FQNNGV come from the germline V gene. This CDR3 reads CASSPTSGIPDEQFF. As DNA, the CDR3 is TGTGCCAGCAGCCCAACTAGCGGGATTCCGGATGAGCAGTTCTTC.

The chain carries TRBV5-4 and TRBJ1-1; 7 bases align to TRBD1. The germline V gene has CDR1 SGHNT and CDR2 YYREEE (reference sequence). The CDR3 consists of 18 residues. Germline trimming cut 6 bases from V and 0 bases from J; bases unmatched to any gene: 17. CDR3 loop: CASTPNLTGQLLNTEAFF. The CDR3 DNA sequence: TGTGCCAGCACCCCGAATTTGACAGGGCAGCTTTTGAACACTGAAGCTTTCTTT.

V usage is TRBV4-2 and J usage is TRBJ2-1, with TRBD2 matching over 13 bases. This CDR3 comprises 16 residues. Per germline, CDR1 LGHNA and CDR2 YNFKEQ. With V trimmed by 1 base and J by 8 bases, 5 bases remained unmatched. As DNA, the CDR3 is TGTGCCAGCAGCCAAGCCGGGACTAGCGGGATTCATGAGCAGTTCTTC. Its translation is CASSQAGTSGIHEQFF.

The rearrangement uses TRBV5-1 and TRBJ1-2; no definite D call. The CDR3 covers 16 residues. V shed 0 bases and J shed 4 bases, with 16 bases lying between them. Germline CDR1 and CDR2: SGHRS and YFSETQ. DNA of the CDR3: TGCGCCAGCAGCTTGGGTTGGCCCGGCAGCGCCTATGGCTACACCTTC. Translation: CASSLGWPGSAYGYTF.

This chain uses TRBV19 with TRBJ1-2, with a possible D match to TRBD1 (5 bases). V shed 10 bases and J shed 5 bases, with 17 bases lying between them. The CDR3 spans 13 residues. Germline CDR1 and CDR2: LNHDA and SQIVND (reference sequence). The CDR3 DNA reads TGTGCCACTACCCTGGGGCAGGGTTATGGCTACACCTTC. Residues: CATTLGQGYGYTF.

The rearrangement uses TRBV7-9 and TRBJ1-4; TRBD1 might be the D (6 bases). The CDR3 covers 16 residues. V dropped 6 bases and J dropped 5 bases, with 19 bases sitting between them. Germline CDR1 reads SEHNR; CDR2 reads FQNEAQ (reference sequence). The CDR3 sequence is CASRSIGTSKNEKLFF. CDR3 bases: TGTGCCAGCAGGAGCATAGGGACATCCAAAAATGAAAAACTGTTTTTT.

The chain uses TRBV13 and TRBJ1-2; perhaps TRBD1 as D (5 bases). Germline V gene lookup returns CDR1 PRHDT and CDR2 FYEKMQ (reference sequence). The V and J ends lost 0 bases and 4 bases respectively, with 12 bases between them. CDR3 length: 15 residues. The CDR3 DNA reads as TGTGCCAGCAGCTTAGGCCAGGGATCGGTCTATGGCTACACCTTC. It is translated as CASSLGQGSVYGYTF.

The table lists this clone with a count of one. V and J are TRBV19 and TRBJ2-2; D possibly corresponds to TRBD1 (5 bases). V lost 6 bases to trimming and J lost 4 bases, with 24 bases between them. The CDR3 has 18 residues. The germline CDR1 and CDR2 sequences are LNHDA and SQIVND (reference sequence). CDR3 in DNA: TGTGCCAGTAGATTGGGATTCTTACATCAAAGGGGCACCGGGGAGCTGTTTTTT. It is translated as CASRLGFLHQRGTGELFF.

The rearrangement uses TRBV7-9 and TRBJ1-2; the match to TRBD1 covers 8 bases. The germline V gene encodes CDR1 SEHNR and CDR2 FQNEAQ (reference sequence). V shed 4 bases, J shed 1 base, and the junction held 8 bases outside the gene matches. CDR3 length equals 16 residues. As DNA, the CDR3 is TGTGCCAGCAGCTCAACCAGGGGGCGGGATAACTATGGCTACACCTTC. This gives the protein CASSSTRGRDNYGYTF.

The V and J genes are TRBV5-1 and TRBJ1-4; 7 bases agree with TRBD1. V lost 0 bases, J lost 0 bases, and 8 bases stayed unmatched. Germline CDR1 is SGHRS and CDR2 is YFSETQ. The CDR3 totals 18 residues. The CDR3 region has the DNA TGCGCCAGCAGCTTGGCGGGGACAGTTAGCTCAACTAATGAAAAACTGTTTTTT. It codes for CASSLAGTVSSTNEKLFF.

The rearrangement uses TRBV7-2 and TRBJ1-2, with D uncertain. This CDR3 contains 13 residues. The V end was cut by 5 bases, the J end by 3 bases, with 10 bases between. CDR1 and CDR2 from the germline V gene are SGHTA and FQGNSA. The CDR3 nucleotides are TGTGCCAGCAGCCACGACTACCACTATGGCTACACCTTC. Its protein product is CASSHDYHYGYTF.

This rearrangement joins TRBV9 to TRBJ2-1; D remains ambiguous. Germline V gene sequence: CDR1 SGDLS, CDR2 YYNGEE. The CDR3 totals 15 residues. V was cut by 2 bases and J by 9 bases, with 18 bases left in between. Here the CDR3 reads CASSVSIGRVTEQFF. Written as DNA, the CDR3 is TGTGCCAGCAGCGTGAGTATCGGCCGGGTAACTGAGCAGTTCTTC.

The chain joins TRBV10-1 to TRBJ2-6; D not resolved. V shed 5 bases and J shed 5 bases, with 22 bases lying between them. CDR1 and CDR2 (germline): WNHNN, SYGVQD (reference sequence). CDR3 size: 18 residues. The CDR3 region is CASSPSRNRTSRANVLTF. In DNA, the CDR3 is TGCGCCAGCAGTCCAAGTAGAAATCGCACAAGTCGGGCCAACGTCCTGACTTTC.

The genes are TRBV13 and TRBJ2-5, with TRBD2 as a possible D gene (5 bases). Trimming left V 5 bases short and J 3 bases short, with 10 bases between. Germline CDR1 reads PRHDT; CDR2 reads FYEKMQ (reference sequence). This CDR3 spans 13 amino acids. This CDR3 is CASSPTGEETQYF. As DNA, the CDR3 is TGTGCCAGCAGCCCGACCGGGGAAGAGACCCAGTACTTC.

The V call is TRBV7-8, the J call TRBJ1-1; D might be TRBD1 (6 bases). Germline V lookup: CDR1 SGHVS, CDR2 FQNEAQ. The CDR3 covers 14 residues. V was shortened by 4 bases and J by 1 base, with 10 bases between the two germline ends. The CDR3 region is CASSSQQGNTEAFF. In DNA form, the CDR3 reads TGTGCCAGCAGCTCACAACAGGGGAACACTGAAGCTTTCTTT.

This chain joins TRBV9 and TRBJ1-2, with D tentatively TRBD1 (5 bases). The V gene's germline CDR1 is SGDLS and CDR2 YYNGEE. The CDR3 is 13 residues long. V lost 4 bases to trimming and J lost 3 bases, with 10 bases between them. The chain's CDR3 is CASSPGRDYGYTF. For the CDR3, the DNA is TGTGCCAGCAGCCCGGGACGGGACTATGGCTACACCTTC.

The chain has TRBV6-4 and TRBJ1-4, with D possibly matching TRBD1 (5 bases). The CDR3 consists of 14 residues. V was cut by 9 bases and J by 4 bases, with 15 bases left in between. CDR1 MRHNA and CDR2 SNTAGT come from the germline V gene. The CDR3: CASWGGQGNEKLFF. The CDR3 region has the DNA TGTGCCAGTTGGGGAGGGCAGGGTAATGAAAAACTGTTTTTT.

The chain carries TRBV18 and TRBJ1-5; 7 nucleotides agree with TRBD1. The germline V gene encodes CDR1 KGHSH and CDR2 LQKENI. The V gene end was trimmed by 6 bases and the J gene end by 4 bases; junction bases not matched to a gene: 6. The length of the CDR3 is 14 residues. The CDR3 loop reads CASSRTGENQPQHF. The DNA for the CDR3 is TGTGCCAGCTCCCGCACAGGGGAAAATCAGCCCCAGCATTTT.

The chain employs TRBV13 and TRBJ2-7, with D unclear. Germline V gene lookup returns CDR1 PRHDT and CDR2 FYEKMQ (reference sequence). The CDR3 has 16 amino acids. The V gene lost 5 bases and the J gene lost 2 bases, with 19 bases spanning the gap. In nucleotides, the CDR3 is TGTGCCAGCAGCCCGGGCATGGGCGGAGAAGCCTACGAGCAGTACTTC. Residues: CASSPGMGGEAYEQYF.

V usage is TRBV15 and J usage is TRBJ2-7, with 9 positions matching TRBD1. CDR3 size: 16 residues. CDR1 and CDR2 (germline): LNHNV, YYDKDF (reference sequence). J gave up 3 bases and V 0 bases, and 6 bases lay outside the gene matches. The CDR3 nucleotides read TGTGCCACCAGCAGAGACCGGGGACAGGGATTCTACGAGCAGTACTTC. It is translated as CATSRDRGQGFYEQYF. The variable domain in full, completed from reference TRBV15 and TRBJ2-7, reads DAMVIQNPRYQVTQFGKPVTLSCSQTLNHNVMYWYQQKSSQAPKLLFHYYDKDFNNEADTPDNFQSRRPNTSFCFLDIRSPGLGDTAMYLCATSRDRGQGFYEQYFGPGTRLTVT.

The rearrangement links TRBV6-4 to TRBJ2-1; D gene ambiguous. The CDR3 has 12 amino acids. Trimming took 2 bases from V and 7 from J, leaving 6 bases between them. Germline V gives CDR1 MRHNA, CDR2 SNTAGT. The CDR3 coding sequence is TGTGCCAGCAGTGACGCGGAGAATGAGCAGTTCTTC. Translating gives CASSDAENEQFF.

This clone was seen once. The CDR3 DNA follows: TGTGCCAGCAGCTTATCTGGGGGGCACACTGAAGCTTTCTTT. Translating it yields CASSLSGGHTEAFF. This chain connects TRBV7-2 to TRBJ1-1; a possible D gene is TRBD1 (6 bases). Trimming took off 2 bases at V and 3 bases at J, with 10 bases between the two ends. CDR1 is SGHTA and CDR2 is FQGNSA in the germline V gene. CDR3 length: 14 residues.